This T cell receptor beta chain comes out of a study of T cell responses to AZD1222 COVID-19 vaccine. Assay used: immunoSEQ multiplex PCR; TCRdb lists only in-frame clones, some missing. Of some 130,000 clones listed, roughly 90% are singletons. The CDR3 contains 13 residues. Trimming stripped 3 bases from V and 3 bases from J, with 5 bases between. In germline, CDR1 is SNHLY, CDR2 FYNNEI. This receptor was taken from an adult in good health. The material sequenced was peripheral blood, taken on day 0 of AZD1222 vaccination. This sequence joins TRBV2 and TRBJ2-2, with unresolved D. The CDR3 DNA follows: TGTGCCAGCAGTGACCCGTACACCGGGGAGCTGTTTTTT. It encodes CASSDPYTGELFF. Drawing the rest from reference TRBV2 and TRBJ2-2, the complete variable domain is EPEVTQTPSHQVTQMGQEVILRCVPISNHLYFYWYRQILGQKVEFLVSFYNNEISEKSEIFDDQFSVERPDGSNFTLKIRSTKLEDSAMYFCASSDPYTGELFFGEGSRLTVL.